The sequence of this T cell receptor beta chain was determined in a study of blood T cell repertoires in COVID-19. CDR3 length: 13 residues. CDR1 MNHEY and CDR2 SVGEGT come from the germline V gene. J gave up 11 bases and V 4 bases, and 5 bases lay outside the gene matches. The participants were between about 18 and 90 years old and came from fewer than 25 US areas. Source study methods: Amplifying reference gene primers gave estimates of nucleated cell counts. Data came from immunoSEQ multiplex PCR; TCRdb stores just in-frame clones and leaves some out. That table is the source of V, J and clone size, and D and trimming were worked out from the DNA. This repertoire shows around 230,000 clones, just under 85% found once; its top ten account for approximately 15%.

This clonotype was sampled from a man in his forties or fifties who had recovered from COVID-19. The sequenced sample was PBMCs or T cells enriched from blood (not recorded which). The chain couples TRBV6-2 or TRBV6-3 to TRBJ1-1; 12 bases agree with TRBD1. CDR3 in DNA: TGTGCCAGCAGTTTCGGGACAGGGGGCTGGGCTTTCTTT. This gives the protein CASSFGTGGWAFF.